This is a list of T cell receptor beta chains from one sample in a study of shared clonotypes between healthy human individuals. The protocol was immunoSEQ multiplex PCR, while the TCRdb copy is restricted to in-frame clones and leaves out a portion. Here the sample spans roughly 2,500,000 clones, approximately 93% being singletons. Material for sequencing was naive CD4+ T cells from PBMCs. Receptor source: a man in his late teens or twenties in good health. Some clones in this sample may be carry-over from other donors' samples. Each CDR3 is given with its conserved first and last residue. A D gene is named only where the DNA matches it firmly. Clone size is given for some rows only: seen once, a few or many times, or a class if the clone is expanded.

V	D	size	length	J	CDR3	DNA
TRBV19	TRBD1	-	14	TRBJ2-5	CASSIRTGVETQYF	TGTGCCAGTAGTATTCGAACAGGGGTGGAGACCCAGTACTTC
TRBV7-8	TRBD1	once	16	TRBJ2-2	CASGGYRGTNTGELFF	TGTGCCAGCGGGGGCTACAGGGGGACGAACACCGGGGAGCTGTTTTTT
TRBV7-9	-	-	14	TRBJ2-1	CASSLTRVGGEQFF	TGTGCCAGCAGCTTAACAAGGGTAGGTGGTGAGCAGTTCTTC
TRBV5-1	TRBD1	-	16	TRBJ2-7	CASSPGQVRLSVEQYF	TGCGCCAGCAGCCCGGGACAGGTCCGGCTGTCGGTCGAGCAGTACTTC
TRBV9	-	-	13	TRBJ2-1	CASSVGRDNEQFF	TGTGCCAGCAGCGTAGGGCGTGACAATGAGCAGTTCTTC
TRBV4-1	-	-	15	TRBJ2-3	CASSPRGLRADTQYF	TGCGCCAGCAGCCCAAGGGGGTTGAGGGCAGATACGCAGTATTTT
TRBV7-9	-	-	15	TRBJ2-3	CASSLGLHPADTQYF	TGTGCCAGCAGCTTAGGCCTCCACCCGGCGGATACGCAGTATTTT
TRBV7-2	TRBD2	-	16	TRBJ2-1	CASSLPRLAGGQEQFF	TGTGCCAGCAGCTTACCCCGACTAGCGGGAGGGCAGGAGCAGTTCTTC
TRBV5-8	-	many	9	TRBJ2-7	CASPRSGNF	TGTGCCAGCCCCAGAAGTGGGAATTTC
TRBV5-6	-	-	15	TRBJ2-7	CASSRQGQLTYEQYF	TGTGCCAGCAGCCGCCAAGGACAGCTCACCTACGAGCAGTACTTC
TRBV5-5	-	-	15	TRBJ2-1	CASSFTGNSYNEQFF	TGTGCCAGCAGCTTTACAGGGAACTCCTACAATGAGCAGTTCTTC
TRBV4-2	TRBD2	-	18	TRBJ2-7	CASSQGSPSAGGPWEQYF	TGTGCCAGCAGCCAAGGATCTCCCTCAGCGGGAGGCCCCTGGGAGCAGTACTTC
TRBV7-6	TRBD2	-	17	TRBJ2-3	CASSSSLAGRGADTQYF	TGTGCCAGCAGCTCCTCTTTAGCGGGTCGAGGTGCAGATACGCAGTATTTT
TRBV30	-	few	13	TRBJ1-5	CAWSEDGNQPQHF	TGTGCCTGGAGTGAGGACGGGAATCAGCCCCAGCATTTT
TRBV7-2	TRBD1	-	18	TRBJ2-6	CASSLGPQGAAGANVLTF	TGTGCCAGCAGCTTAGGACCCCAGGGGGCAGCCGGGGCCAACGTCCTGACTTTC
TRBV29-1	-	-	13	TRBJ1-5	CSVQQGWDQPQHF	TGCAGCGTTCAACAGGGTTGGGATCAGCCCCAGCATTTT
TRBV7-2	-	-	12	TRBJ2-7	CASSLEWGEQYF	TGTGCCAGCAGCTTAGAGTGGGGCGAGCAGTACTTC
TRBV29-1	-	once	13	TRBJ2-7	CSVARKLGHEQYF	TGCAGCGTTGCCCGGAAGCTAGGCCACGAGCAGTACTTC
TRBV7-6	TRBD1	-	15	TRBJ2-1	CASSLGQGSYNEQFF	TGTGCCAGCAGCTTAGGACAGGGCTCCTACAATGAGCAGTTCTTC
TRBV7-3	TRBD2	-	16	TRBJ2-5	CASSLTGGRGRETQYF	TGTGCCAGCAGCTTAACGGGCGGGAGAGGGAGAGAGACCCAGTACTTC
TRBV27	TRBD1	-	15	TRBJ1-2	CASSSSWDREYGYTF	TGTGCCAGCAGTTCGAGTTGGGACAGGGAGTATGGCTACACCTTC
TRBV5-5	-	-	14	TRBJ1-5	CASSSTGSGQPQHF	TGTGCCAGCAGCTCAACAGGGTCGGGGCAGCCCCAGCATTTT
TRBV28	TRBD2	-	14	TRBJ2-7	CASSFRRETGEQYF	TGTGCCAGCAGTTTTAGGCGGGAGACGGGTGAGCAGTACTTC
TRBV18	-	few	15	TRBJ1-1	CASSPRLKGGTEAFF	TGTGCCAGCTCACCACGTTTAAAAGGAGGCACTGAAGCTTTCTTT
TRBV2	-	-	11	TRBJ1-2	CASRQGDGYTF	TGTGCCAGCAGACAGGGCGATGGCTACACCTTC
TRBV2	-	-	15	TRBJ2-7	CASAPDYAISYEQYF	TGTGCCAGCGCACCCGACTACGCGATCTCCTACGAGCAGTACTTC
TRBV7-9	-	-	16	TRBJ1-2	CASSAARDRINYGYTF	TGTGCCAGCAGCGCCGCCCGCGACAGAATTAACTATGGCTACACCTTC
TRBV30	-	once	13	TRBJ2-5	CAWSLRGAGTQYF	TGTGCCTGGAGTCTTAGAGGGGCCGGGACCCAGTACTTC
TRBV4-1	-	-	15	TRBJ2-3	CASRGAGTSTDTQYF	TGCGCCAGCAGGGGGGCAGGGACTAGCACAGATACGCAGTATTTT
TRBV11-2	TRBD2	-	16	TRBJ2-1	CASSLVEGLAGTEQFF	TGTGCCAGCAGCTTAGTTGAGGGACTAGCGGGAACTGAGCAGTTCTTC
TRBV28	-	-	11	TRBJ1-2	CASSQSGGYTF	TGTGCCAGCAGTCAATCGGGGGGCTACACCTTC